The 27 T cell receptor beta chains in this list originate from one sample, sequenced in a study of graft-versus-host responses after intestinal transplantation. The assay was immunoSEQ multiplex PCR, and TCRdb's table has in-frame clones only and misses some. The repertoire holds about 91,000 clones, with about 91% as singletons. These receptors lack a known antigen. The source was unstimulated CD4+ T cells sorted from spleen or lymph node cells, collected before transplant. These receptors all come from a human donor who was the organ donor for an intestinal transplant.

The chain employs TRBV7-9 and TRBJ1-1, with D perhaps TRBD1 (5 bases). The CDR3 extends over 14 amino acids. The germline V and J ends were trimmed by 5 bases and 2 bases, with 12 bases remaining between them. In germline, CDR1 is SEHNR, CDR2 FQNEAQ (reference sequence). Here the CDR3 DNA reads TGTGCCAGCAGCACCGACAGTCGTAACACTGAAGCTTTCTTT. Translating it yields CASSTDSRNTEAFF.

V and J are TRBV6-1 and TRBJ2-3; the D gene is possibly TRBD2 (7 bases). The CDR3 spans 14 residues. The V gene's germline CDR1 is MNHNS and CDR2 SASEGT. Trimming took off 4 bases at V and 6 bases at J, with 14 bases between the two ends. The CDR3 region is CASSARGPTDTQYF. The CDR3 DNA reads as TGTGCCAGCAGTGCGCGGGGGCCGACGGATACGCAGTATTTT.

This clone was recorded once. The rearrangement uses TRBV11-2 and TRBJ1-4; 7 bases are shared with TRBD1. The germline gives CDR1 SGHAT, CDR2 FQNNGV. The CDR3 spans 16 residues. The J segment lost 10 bases and the V segment lost 1 base, leaving 12 bases of the junction unmatched. CDR3 residues: CASSLAWGTAVGKLFF. The CDR3 DNA reads as TGTGCCAGCAGCTTAGCCTGGGGGACAGCGGTCGGAAAACTGTTTTTT. The full variable domain, in which reference TRBV11-2 and TRBJ1-4 provide the parts outside the CDR3, is EAGVAQSPRYKIIEKRQSVAFWCNPISGHATLYWYQQILGQGPKLLIQFQNNGVVDDSQLPKDRFSAERLKGVDSTLKIQPAKLEDSAVYLCASSLAWGTAVGKLFFGSGTQLSVL.

The genes are TRBV11-2 and TRBJ2-5; D is unresolved. Trimming took 1 base from V and 1 from J, leaving 13 bases between them. The CDR3 length is 16 residues. Germline V lookup: CDR1 SGHAT, CDR2 FQNNGV. CDR3 sequence (DNA): TGTGCCAGCAGCTTAGGCGTCGGCGGCCGCCAAGAGACCCAGTACTTC. It codes for CASSLGVGGRQETQYF.

The V gene is TRBV7-3, the J gene TRBJ2-3, with 11 positions matching TRBD2. CDR1 is SGHTA, CDR2 FQGTGA, per germline. V gave up 4 bases and J gave up 5 bases; unmatched junction bases: 2. The CDR3 sequence is 14 residues long. The CDR3 DNA follows: TGTGCCAGCAGCTCAGGACTAGCGGGAGATACGCAGTATTTT. Translating it yields CASSSGLAGDTQYF.

This rearrangement joins TRBV11-2 to TRBJ2-7, with D possibly matching TRBD2 (5 bases). Germline loops: CDR1 SGHAT, CDR2 FQNNGV. The ends were cut back, 5 bases at V and 1 base at J, with 6 bases in the middle. The CDR3 runs to 12 residues. The CDR3, as DNA: TGTGCCAGCAGCCGGACTTCCTACGAGCAGTACTTC. The encoded protein is CASSRTSYEQYF.

J is TRBJ2-2 and V is TRBV5-1; TRBD2 agrees at 8 bases. V shed 4 bases and J 6 bases; nucleotides not matched to a gene: 8. Per the germline V gene, CDR1 is SGHRS and CDR2 is YFSETQ. The CDR3 runs to 15 residues. In DNA form, the CDR3 reads TGCGCCAGCAGCCGAACGGGGGGGGCCCCCGGGGAGCTGTTTTTT. Residues: CASSRTGGAPGELFF.

The chain is built from TRBV27 and TRBJ2-4; 9 nucleotides agree with TRBD2. Trimming removed 6 bases from V and 0 bases from J; junction bases left unmatched: 6. This CDR3 has 16 amino acids. Germline V lookup: CDR1 MNHEY, CDR2 SMNVEV (reference sequence). The CDR3 is CASSYGLARAKNIQYF. Written as DNA, the CDR3 is TGTGCCAGCAGCTACGGACTAGCGAGAGCCAAAAACATTCAGTACTTC.

This clone turned up a few times. V is TRBV29-1 and J is TRBJ2-5; D uncertain. Germline CDR1 and CDR2: SQVTM and ANQGSEA. Trimming stripped 4 bases from V and 2 bases from J, with 8 bases between. The CDR3 is made up of 12 amino acids. In nucleotides, the CDR3 is TGCAGCGTTGTAACTTTTCAAGAGACCCAGTACTTC. Translating gives CSVVTFQETQYF. Together with reference TRBV29-1 and TRBJ2-5, the CDR3 gives the full variable domain: SAVISQKPSRDICQRGTSLTIQCQVDSQVTMMFWYRQQPGQSLTLIATANQGSEATYESGFVIDKFPISRPNLTFSTLTVSNMSPEDSSIYLCSVVTFQETQYFGPGTRLLVL.

The chain couples TRBV6-5 to TRBJ1-2, with 7 nucleotides matching TRBD1. Germline CDR1 reads MNHEY; CDR2 reads SVGAGI. V shed 5 bases and J 5 bases; nucleotides not matched to a gene: 8. This CDR3 region has 14 residues. CDR3 protein: CASSGDRNLYGYTF. Written as DNA, the CDR3 is TGTGCCAGCAGTGGGGACAGAAACTTATATGGCTACACCTTC.

The genes are TRBV29-1 and TRBJ2-5; tentatively, D is TRBD1 (6 bases). The J call may be wrong; the DNA end is better matched by TRBJ2-7. CDR1 is SQVTM, CDR2 ANQGSEA, per germline. This CDR3 comprises 13 residues. The DNA for the CDR3 is TGCAGCGCTGGGACACTCCTTAGGTCCGAGCAGTACTTC. As protein: CSAGTLLRSEQYF.

The chain uses TRBV28 and TRBJ2-7; a possible D gene is TRBD1 (5 bases). This CDR3 has 16 residues. V was pared by 3 bases and J by 1 base, with 16 bases between. From germline, CDR1 is MDHEN and CDR2 SYDVKM. CDR3 bases: TGTGCCAGCAGTTTTGGAAGGGGCAGAAGGTCCTACGAGCAGTACTTC. Translation: CASSFGRGRRSYEQYF.

The J gene is TRBJ1-2, the V gene TRBV25-1; TRBD1 aligns across 11 bases. The trim removed 7 bases at V and 6 bases at J, leaving 10 bases unmatched. The CDR3 has 15 amino acids. Looked up from germline, CDR1 is MGHDK and CDR2 is SYGVNS. The DNA of the CDR3 is TGTGCCAGCACCTCACCCGGACAGGGGGCGGATGGCTACACCTTC. Translating gives CASTSPGQGADGYTF.

This chain joins TRBV9 and TRBJ1-6, with 7 bases matching TRBD1. V lost 4 bases and J lost 1; bases outside the gene matches: 11. CDR3 length: 18 amino acids. CDR1 is SGDLS and CDR2 is YYNGEE in the germline V gene. CDR3 sequence: CASSTAASRGSYNSPLHF. In nucleotides, the CDR3 is TGTGCCAGCAGCACCGCCGCCTCCAGGGGGTCCTATAATTCACCCCTCCACTTT.

This clone was seen once. This sequence joins TRBV19 and TRBJ2-3; D is perhaps TRBD1 (6 bases). The CDR3 extends over 15 amino acids. Per germline, CDR1 LNHDA and CDR2 SQIVND (reference sequence). The V and J ends lost 6 bases and 6 bases respectively, with 19 bases between them. The CDR3 sequence is CASSTRDKGTDTQYF. The CDR3 bases are TGTGCCAGTAGCACCCGGGACAAGGGAACGGATACGCAGTATTTT.

The V call is TRBV7-6, the J call TRBJ2-7, with 9 nucleotides matching TRBD2. The CDR3 has 15 residues. With 5 bases clipped from V and 0 bases from J, the junction kept 5 bases outside the gene matches. CDR1 is SGHVS, CDR2 FNYEAQ, per germline. The CDR3: CASSQNSGSSYEQYF. CDR3 sequence (DNA): TGTGCCAGCAGCCAGAATAGCGGGAGCTCCTACGAGCAGTACTTC.

This clone showed up just once. The rearrangement links TRBV2 to TRBJ1-2; D possibly corresponds to TRBD1 (5 bases). Germline loops: CDR1 SNHLY, CDR2 FYNNEI. V lost 8 bases and J lost 0, with 13 bases in between. CDR3 size: 14 residues. Here the CDR3 reads CASYRDLANYGYTF. The CDR3 DNA is TGTGCCAGCTACCGGGACTTAGCTAACTATGGCTACACCTTC.

The chain employs TRBV19 and TRBJ2-3; TRBD1 is a possible D gene (6 bases). CDR1 LNHDA and CDR2 SQIVND come from the germline V gene (reference sequence). V lost 10 bases to trimming and J lost 0 bases, with 14 bases between them. The CDR3 is 14 amino acids. CDR3 nucleotides: TGTGCCACAACCGGGACAATAAGCACAGATACGCAGTATTTT. Translating it yields CATTGTISTDTQYF. The whole variable domain, remainder taken from reference TRBV19 and TRBJ2-3, is DGGITQSPKYLFRKEGQNVTLSCEQNLNHDAMYWYRQDPGQGLRLIYYSQIVNDFQKGDIAEGYSVSREKKESFPLTVTSAQKNPTAFYLCATTGTISTDTQYFGPGTRLTVL.

V is TRBV7-3 and J is TRBJ1-5, with D maybe TRBD1 (6 bases). The germline V gene has CDR1 SGHTA and CDR2 FQGTGA. The V and J ends lost 6 bases and 6 bases respectively, with 12 bases between them. The CDR3 sequence is 13 residues long. The CDR3 sequence is CASSSGGAQPQHF. CDR3 nucleotides: TGTGCCAGCAGTTCTGGGGGGGCTCAGCCCCAGCATTTT.

The chain is built from TRBV5-1 and TRBJ2-1, with 8 bases aligning to TRBD2. V shed 0 bases and J 8 bases; nucleotides not matched to a gene: 13. In germline, CDR1 is SGHRS, CDR2 YFSETQ. CDR3 length equals 17 residues. The CDR3 loop is CASSLVVRTAGADEQFF. CDR3 bases: TGCGCCAGCAGCTTGGTGGTGAGAACAGCGGGGGCCGATGAGCAGTTCTTC. Supplemented by reference TRBV5-1 and TRBJ2-1, the full variable domain reads KAGVTQTPRYLIKTRGQQVTLSCSPISGHRSVSWYQQTPGQGLQFLFEYFSETQRNKGNFPGRFSGRQFSNSRSEMNVSTLELGDSALYLCASSLVVRTAGADEQFFGPGTRLTVL.

The CDR3: CAWSLAGTDTQYF. CDR3 in DNA: TGTGCCTGGAGTCTAGCGGGCACAGATACGCAGTATTTT. This sequence joins TRBV30 and TRBJ2-3; TRBD2 matches at 7 bases. CDR3 length: 13 residues. CDR1 and CDR2 from the germline V gene are GTSNPN and SVGIG (reference sequence). J gave up 1 base and V 2 bases, and 0 bases lay outside the gene matches.

The chain uses TRBV27 and TRBJ2-5, with 9 positions matching TRBD2. J lost 1 base, V lost 3 bases, and 3 bases had no gene match. Per germline, CDR1 MNHEY and CDR2 SMNVEV (reference sequence). The CDR3 spans 15 residues. CDR3 DNA: TGTGCCAGCAGTTTGGCTAGCGGGGCCCAAGAGACCCAGTACTTC. As protein: CASSLASGAQETQYF.

The chain has TRBV4-2 and TRBJ2-7; possibly TRBD2 for D (6 bases). The CDR3 sequence is 15 residues long. CDR1 and CDR2 (germline): LGHNA, YNFKEQ. V lost 0 bases, J lost 0 bases, and 9 bases lay in between. Here the CDR3 reads CASSQEREHSYEQYF. The CDR3 nucleotides read TGTGCCAGCAGCCAAGAACGGGAGCACTCCTACGAGCAGTACTTC.

V is TRBV30 and J is TRBJ2-7, with 9 bases matching TRBD2. Trimming at V came to 5 bases and at J to 0 bases, leaving 14 bases not matched to a gene. The CDR3 sequence is 17 residues long. The germline V gene has CDR1 GTSNPN and CDR2 SVGIG (reference sequence). The CDR3 nucleotides read TGTGCCTGGGAGAAACTTCAGGGGACTAGCTTCTCCTACGAGCAGTACTTC. Translation gives CAWEKLQGTSFSYEQYF.

The DNA of the CDR3 is TGTGCCAGTAGTATTGGGGGGAGCCTTAGCTATGGCTACACCTTC. It yields the protein CASSIGGSLSYGYTF. The J gene is TRBJ1-2, the V gene TRBV19; weak D call: TRBD1 (5 bases). The V end was cut by 3 bases, the J end by 4 bases, with 15 bases between. This CDR3 has 15 amino acids. The germline gives CDR1 LNHDA, CDR2 SQIVND (reference sequence). The variable domain in full, with the rest retrieved from reference TRBV19 and TRBJ1-2, is DGGITQSPKYLFRKEGQNVTLSCEQNLNHDAMYWYRQDPGQGLRLIYYSQIVNDFQKGDIAEGYSVSREKKESFPLTVTSAQKNPTAFYLCASSIGGSLSYGYTFGSGTRLTVV.

This rearrangement joins TRBV21-1 to TRBJ1-3; the table gives TRBD1 as D, unverified against the DNA. TRBV21-1 is given as a pseudogene. The CDR3 length is 17 residues. Here the CDR3 reads CASSARKQVRSGNTIYF. In DNA form, the CDR3 reads TGTGCCAGCAGCGCGCGGAAACAGGTGCGATCTGGAAACACCATATATTTT.

This clone was recorded only once. The chain has TRBV10-3 and TRBJ1-4, with D maybe TRBD1 (6 bases). The V and J ends lost 4 bases and 5 bases respectively, with 11 bases between them. In germline, CDR1 is ENHRY, CDR2 SYGVKD. The CDR3 contains 14 residues. The CDR3 region is CAISVGGSNEKLFF. For the CDR3, the DNA is TGTGCCATCAGTGTTGGGGGCTCGAATGAAAAACTGTTTTTT.